Each of the 16 T cell receptor beta chains below was sequenced from the same sample in a study of PD-L1 blockade in urothelial cancer. The table came from immunoSEQ multiplex PCR; TCRdb's copy has only in-frame clones and leaves some out. This table has about 93,000 clones, almost 90% appearing once. Time point denoted: pretreatment peripheral blood. The material sequenced was PBMCs, taken around atezolizumab (anti-PD-L1) treatment. These receptors were collected from a man between 60 and 75 years old with urothelial cancer.

This clone appeared once. V gene TRBV28 combines with J gene TRBJ1-4, with a tentative D call TRBD1 (5 bases). Trimming removed 2 bases from V and 11 bases from J, with 9 bases in between. Germline assignment: CDR1 MDHEN and CDR2 SYDVKM. CDR3 length equals 12 residues. The CDR3 protein is CASSLTQGKLFF. The CDR3 DNA follows: TGTGCCAGCAGTTTAACCCAGGGTAAACTGTTTTTT.

This clone was detected only a few times. The rearrangement joins TRBV5-1 to TRBJ2-3; 8 nucleotides agree with TRBD2. There are 15 residues in the CDR3. The junction had 7 bases not matched to a gene; V was cut back by 4 bases and J by 3 bases. The germline CDR1 and CDR2 sequences are SGHRS and YFSETQ. CDR3 sequence reads: CASSRAGAGTDTQYF. In nucleotides, the CDR3 is TGCGCCAGCAGCCGAGCGGGGGCGGGGACAGATACGCAGTATTTT.

The V call is TRBV19, the J call TRBJ2-1; 9 positions agree with TRBD2. Looked up from germline, CDR1 is LNHDA and CDR2 is SQIVND (reference sequence). V lost 6 bases and J lost 0; bases outside the gene matches: 6. The CDR3 spans 16 residues. This CDR3 is CASRRLAVSSYNEQFF. The CDR3 DNA sequence: TGTGCCAGTAGACGACTAGCGGTGAGCTCCTACAATGAGCAGTTCTTC.

The chain joins TRBV9 to TRBJ2-1, with D unclear. Trimming took off 1 base at V and 8 bases at J, with 13 bases between the two ends. This CDR3 comprises 14 residues. Germline CDR1 and CDR2: SGDLS and YYNGEE. CDR3 sequence (DNA): TGTGCCAGCAGCGTAATAACTGCCTCTGATGAGCAGTTCTTC. Residues: CASSVITASDEQFF.

This clone occurred a few times. The CDR3 region is CASRLTGLEQYF. In nucleotides, the CDR3 is TGTGCCAGCAGACTTACAGGGTTGGAGCAGTACTTC. The chain uses TRBV28 and TRBJ2-7, with D possibly being TRBD1 (6 bases). Germline V gene sequence: CDR1 MDHEN, CDR2 SYDVKM. CDR3 length: 12 residues. Trimming took 6 bases from V and 7 from J, leaving 13 bases between them.

This chain links TRBV30 with TRBJ1-5, with a weak D call TRBD1 (6 bases). V lost 0 bases to trimming and J lost 0 bases, with 15 bases between them. Looked up from germline, CDR1 is GTSNPN and CDR2 is SVGIG (reference sequence). The length of the CDR3 is 17 residues. Here the CDR3 reads CAWSVPWGQVSNQPQHF. The CDR3 DNA reads TGTGCCTGGAGTGTACCCTGGGGGCAAGTTAGCAATCAGCCCCAGCATTTT.

V and J are TRBV29-1 and TRBJ1-5; D unresolved. Germline-derived CDR1 and CDR2 are SQVTM and ANQGSEA. The CDR3 runs 13 residues. Trimming cost V 6 bases and J 0 bases, with 9 bases left between them. The CDR3 DNA is TGCAGCGTAAAGGAGAATAGCAATCAGCCCCAGCATTTT. It codes for CSVKENSNQPQHF.

This chain uses TRBV6-1 with TRBJ2-3; D is perhaps TRBD1 (5 bases). Trimming removed 2 bases at V and 0 bases at J, with 6 bases between. The CDR3 totals 14 residues. The germline V gene has CDR1 MNHNS and CDR2 SASEGT. DNA of the CDR3: TGTGCCAGCAGTGAAAGGGGTAGCACAGATACGCAGTATTTT. As protein: CASSERGSTDTQYF.

The chain carries TRBV6-4 and TRBJ2-7; 11 positions match TRBD2. The CDR3 has 17 amino acids. V shed 0 bases, J shed 4 bases, and the junction held 8 bases outside the gene matches. Germline V gives CDR1 MRHNA, CDR2 SNTAGT. The CDR3 is CASSDSSTSGREYEQYF. The DNA for the CDR3 is TGTGCCAGCAGTGACTCGAGTACTAGCGGGAGAGAGTACGAGCAGTACTTC.

The count of this clone is one. CDR3 in amino acids: CASSSRPVDSPLHF. The CDR3 region has the DNA TGCGCCAGCAGCTCCCGCCCGGTTGATTCACCCCTCCACTTT. The rearrangement uses TRBV5-1 and TRBJ1-6; D unresolved. The germline V gene encodes CDR1 SGHRS and CDR2 YFSETQ. This CDR3 contains 14 residues. Trimming pared 3 bases from V and 8 bases from J, leaving 12 bases between.

This chain joins TRBV19 and TRBJ2-7; TRBD2 is a possible D gene (6 bases). Germline V gene sequence: CDR1 LNHDA, CDR2 SQIVND (reference sequence). Trimming pared 5 bases from V and 2 bases from J, leaving 13 bases between. The CDR3 contains 14 residues. The CDR3 DNA is TGTGCCAGTAGTCCCGGGGGATTCCCCTACGAGCAGTACTTC. As protein: CASSPGGFPYEQYF. The variable domain in full, with the rest retrieved from reference TRBV19 and TRBJ2-7, is DGGITQSPKYLFRKEGQNVTLSCEQNLNHDAMYWYRQDPGQGLRLIYYSQIVNDFQKGDIAEGYSVSREKKESFPLTVTSAQKNPTAFYLCASSPGGFPYEQYFGPGTRLTVT.

The chain couples TRBV6-5 to TRBJ2-7, with TRBD2 identical over 8 bases. Losses at the gene ends were 8 bases for V and 1 base for J; bases not matched to a gene: 7. The CDR3 totals 14 residues. Germline V gene data show CDR1 as MNHEY and CDR2 as SVGAGI. In DNA form, the CDR3 reads TGTGCCAGCCAACCGGGACTAGTTTCCTACGAGCAGTACTTC. Its translation is CASQPGLVSYEQYF.

In this sample, this clone turned up a few times. The chain combines TRBV5-1 with TRBJ2-3, with a possible D match to TRBD1 (5 bases). This CDR3 comprises 13 residues. Germline V gives CDR1 SGHRS, CDR2 YFSETQ. V was shortened by 0 bases and J by 3 bases, with 5 bases between the two germline ends. The CDR3 bases are TGCGCCAGCAGCTTGGAGGGGACAGATACGCAGTATTTT. Its protein product is CASSLEGTDTQYF.

This clone was observed once. The V and J genes are TRBV6-6 and TRBJ2-7; tentatively, D is TRBD2 (5 bases). The V gene lost 4 bases and the J gene lost 5 bases, with 18 bases spanning the gap. The CDR3 contains 15 residues. Per germline, CDR1 MNHNY and CDR2 SVGAGI (reference sequence). The CDR3 nucleotides read TGTGCCAGCAGTTTTTACGGGGTGGACGATAACGAGCAGTACTTC. Protein: CASSFYGVDDNEQYF.

The V and J genes are TRBV9 and TRBJ1-5; D is unresolved. The CDR3 runs 14 residues. The germline V and J ends were trimmed by 3 bases and 1 base, with 8 bases remaining between them. The germline V gene encodes CDR1 SGDLS and CDR2 YYNGEE. CDR3 sequence reads: CASSETPSNQPQHF. The CDR3 DNA reads as TGTGCCAGCAGCGAGACACCAAGCAATCAGCCCCAGCATTTT.

This chain joins TRBV9 and TRBJ1-4; D gene unclear. CDR3 length: 14 residues. CDR1 is SGDLS, CDR2 YYNGEE, per germline. Trimming cost V 0 bases and J 7 bases, with 10 bases left between them. CDR3 amino acids: CASSVGLGSEKLFF. The DNA for the CDR3 is TGTGCCAGCAGCGTAGGGCTGGGGAGTGAAAAACTGTTTTTT. The complete variable domain, with remaining parts taken from reference TRBV9 and TRBJ1-4, reads DSGVTQTPKHLITATGQRVTLRCSPRSGDLSVYWYQQSLDQGLQFLIQYYNGEERAKGNILERFSAQQFPDLHSELNLSSLELGDSALYFCASSVGLGSEKLFFGSGTQLSVL.